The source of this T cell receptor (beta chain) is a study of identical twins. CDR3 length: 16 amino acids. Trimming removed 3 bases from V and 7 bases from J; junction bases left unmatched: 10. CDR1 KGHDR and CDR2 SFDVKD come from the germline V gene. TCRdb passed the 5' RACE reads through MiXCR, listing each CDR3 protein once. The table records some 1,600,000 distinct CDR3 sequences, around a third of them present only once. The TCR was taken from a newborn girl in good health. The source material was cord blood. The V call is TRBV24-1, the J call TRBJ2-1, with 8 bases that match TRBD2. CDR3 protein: CATSDGGPGGMNEQFF. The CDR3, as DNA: TGTGCCACCAGTGATGGAGGGCCGGGGGGGATGAATGAGCAGTTCTTC.